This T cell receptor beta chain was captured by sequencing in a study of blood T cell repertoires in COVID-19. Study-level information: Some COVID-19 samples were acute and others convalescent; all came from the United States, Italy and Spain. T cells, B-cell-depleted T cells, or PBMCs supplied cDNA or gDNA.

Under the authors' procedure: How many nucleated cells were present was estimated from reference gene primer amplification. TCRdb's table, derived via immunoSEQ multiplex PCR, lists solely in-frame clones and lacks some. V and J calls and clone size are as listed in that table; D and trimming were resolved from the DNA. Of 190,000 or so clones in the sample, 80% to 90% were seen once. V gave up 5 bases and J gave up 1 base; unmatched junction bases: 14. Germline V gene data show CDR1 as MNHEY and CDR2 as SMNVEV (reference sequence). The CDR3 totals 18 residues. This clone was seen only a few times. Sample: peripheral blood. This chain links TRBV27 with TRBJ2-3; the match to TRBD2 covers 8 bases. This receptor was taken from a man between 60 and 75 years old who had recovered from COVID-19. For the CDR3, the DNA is TGTGCCAGCAGTGCCAACCGGGCGGCGGGAGGTGGCACAGATACGCAGTATTTT. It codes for CASSANRAAGGGTDTQYF.